What follows are 14 T cell receptor beta chains derived from one specimen sequenced in a study of glioma-infiltrating T cells after dendritic cell vaccination. Time point given: after dendritic cell vaccination, including at tumor progression/relapse. Clones were sequenced by immunoSEQ multiplex PCR, and TCRdb holds only the in-frame ones, with some missing. This sample has some 60,000 clones, with about four fifths found just once. The material sequenced was blood, taken after dendritic cell vaccination. The receptor set was obtained from a human donor with glioblastoma.

This clone was counted a single time. In the same sample, other DNA sequences code for this CDR3. DNA for the CDR3: TGCGCCAGCAGCCAGGAATCAGGGTACACTGAAGCTTTCTTT. This codes for CASSQESGYTEAFF. The chain uses TRBV4-1 and TRBJ1-1, with D possibly being TRBD1 (5 bases). V was pared by 3 bases and J by 3 bases, with 11 bases between. The germline V gene has CDR1 MGHRA and CDR2 YSYEKL. The CDR3 sequence is 14 residues long.

CDR3 region: CASSPRSLDRGLSTEAFF. The CDR3 DNA reads as TGCGCCAGCAGCCCTCGGTCCTTAGACAGGGGATTGAGCACTGAAGCTTTCTTT. This chain uses TRBV5-1 with TRBJ1-1; 8 bases align to TRBD1. Germline V lookup: CDR1 SGHRS, CDR2 YFSETQ. The J segment lost 4 bases and the V segment lost 4 bases, leaving 18 bases of the junction unmatched. CDR3 size: 18 residues.

V usage is TRBV18 and J usage is TRBJ1-5, with D unresolved. CDR3 length: 14 amino acids. The V gene lost 3 bases and the J gene lost 2 bases, with 8 bases spanning the gap. Germline lookup yields CDR1 KGHSH and CDR2 LQKENI. The CDR3 nucleotides read TGTGCCAGCTCACCCAACGGGGGCAATCAGCCCCAGCATTTT. It encodes CASSPNGGNQPQHF.

The chain couples TRBV19 to TRBJ1-2, with 7 bases lining up with TRBD1. V trimming: 8 bases; J trimming: 5 bases; junction bases outside the gene matches: 5. This CDR3 is built from 12 residues. CDR1 and CDR2 from the germline V gene are LNHDA and SQIVND (reference sequence). The chain's CDR3 is CASRDRIYGYTF. The DNA for the CDR3 is TGTGCCAGTCGGGACAGAATTTATGGCTACACCTTC.

The genes are TRBV7-6 and TRBJ1-3; D gene ambiguous. The CDR3 loop spans 17 amino acids. V gave up 2 bases and J gave up 0 bases, with 14 bases separating them. Germline CDR1 SGHVS, CDR2 FNYEAQ. The CDR3 spells CASSLRGLITSGNTIYF. CDR3 nucleotide sequence: TGTGCCAGCAGCTTAAGAGGTCTAATTACCTCTGGAAACACCATATATTTT.

V is TRBV7-8 and J is TRBJ1-2; the D gene is possibly TRBD1 (6 bases). Germline loops: CDR1 SGHVS, CDR2 FQNEAQ. The CDR3 is 16 amino acids. V lost 5 bases to trimming and J lost 5 bases, with 21 bases between them. DNA of the CDR3: TGTGCCAGCAGCCAAAGGGGGGGGGCGCTGGGGTATGGCTACACCTTC. Translation gives CASSQRGGALGYGYTF.

The gene calls are TRBV13 and TRBJ2-3, with D maybe TRBD1 (5 bases). The germline V gene has CDR1 PRHDT and CDR2 FYEKMQ (reference sequence). Trimming removed 4 bases at V and 4 bases at J, with 9 bases between. The CDR3 totals 13 residues. CDR3 DNA sequence: TGTGCCAGCAGCTCAGAAGGGGCAGATACGCAGTATTTT. Translating it yields CASSSEGADTQYF.

The chain has TRBV6-5 and TRBJ2-3, with 9 bases identical to TRBD1. Germline values: CDR1 MNHEY, CDR2 SVGAGI. The CDR3 runs to 15 residues. V dropped 0 bases and J dropped 5; count of bases not matched to a gene: 3. The CDR3: CASSYSGQGRDTQYF. The CDR3, as DNA: TGTGCCAGCAGTTACTCCGGACAGGGGAGAGATACGCAGTATTTT.

The rearrangement joins TRBV5-1 to TRBJ2-1; D may be TRBD1 (6 bases). The CDR3 contains 14 residues. Per the germline V gene, CDR1 is SGHRS and CDR2 is YFSETQ. The V end was cut by 8 bases, the J end by 2 bases, with 14 bases between. CDR3 in DNA: TGCGCCAGTGGGGACACCCTAGCCTACAATGAGCAGTTCTTC. This gives the protein CASGDTLAYNEQFF.

V and J are TRBV25-1 and TRBJ1-1, with 7 bases identical to TRBD1. Trimming removed 1 base from V and 7 bases from J; junction bases left unmatched: 3. Germline assignment: CDR1 MGHDK and CDR2 SYGVNS. This CDR3 spans 13 amino acids. CDR3 sequence (DNA): TGTGCCAGCAGTGAATTACAGGGGCGTGAAGCTTTCTTT. This encodes CASSELQGREAFF.

The chain carries TRBV7-6 and TRBJ2-3, with 12 bases fitting TRBD2. The CDR3 contains 20 residues. The germline V gene has CDR1 SGHVS and CDR2 FNYEAQ. Trimming at V came to 5 bases and at J to 2 bases, leaving 17 bases not matched to a gene. In nucleotides, the CDR3 is TGTGCCAGCAGCCAACAGGATGGACTAGCGGGGTCCTCGTTCACAGATACGCAGTATTTT. Amino acid sequence: CASSQQDGLAGSSFTDTQYF.

This sequence joins TRBV5-1 and TRBJ1-1; D is unresolved. The V gene lost 4 bases and the J gene lost 1 base, with 11 bases spanning the gap. Germline lookup yields CDR1 SGHRS and CDR2 YFSETQ. The CDR3 has 14 residues. The CDR3 reads CASSQIRENTEAFF. Here the CDR3 DNA reads TGCGCCAGCAGCCAAATACGGGAGAACACTGAAGCTTTCTTT.

In this sample, this clone turned up once. The rearrangement joins TRBV6-1 to TRBJ2-1; TRBD2 aligns across 13 bases. Losses at the gene ends were 6 bases for V and 7 bases for J; bases not matched to a gene: 6. This CDR3 has 15 residues. Per the germline V gene, CDR1 is MNHNS and CDR2 is SASEGT. CDR3 sequence (DNA): TGTGCCAGCAGCCTACTAGCGGGGGGGGGAAATGAGCAGTTCTTC. This encodes CASSLLAGGGNEQFF.

This chain joins TRBV18 and TRBJ2-3; TRBD1 is a possible D gene (5 bases). In germline, CDR1 is KGHSH, CDR2 LQKENI. V was clipped by 0 bases and J by 2 bases, with 18 bases between them. The CDR3 has 18 residues. CDR3 bases: TGTGCCAGCTCACCACCGCGTCGAGGTGTGGGGCACACAGATACGCAGTATTTT. Translated, it gives CASSPPRRGVGHTDTQYF.